The T cell receptor (beta chain) described here comes from a study of blood T cell repertoires in COVID-19. The overall study: Researchers got acute and convalescent COVID-19 samples from the United States, Italy and Spain. T cells, B-cell-depleted T cells, or PBMCs supplied cDNA or gDNA.

Germline V gene lookup returns CDR1 MNHEY and CDR2 SVGAGI. The CDR3 covers 11 residues. Trimming stripped 4 bases from V and 13 bases from J, with 12 bases between. Authors' analysis steps: Amplification with reference gene primers provided the estimates of nucleated cell counts. Using immunoSEQ multiplex PCR, the repertoire was profiled, and TCRdb retains in-frame clones only, with some absent. V, J and clone size are taken as reported in that table, and D and trimming were inferred from the DNA itself. The sample consists of about 110,000 clones, over 80% of them appearing once. The receptor was derived from a woman between 65 and 79 years old with acute or convalescent COVID-19. Sequenced sample: peripheral blood. The chain carries TRBV6-5 and TRBJ2-3, with a tentative D call TRBD2 (6 bases). This CDR3 is CASSWRGREYF. The CDR3 bases are TGTGCCAGCAGTTGGCGGGGCAGGGAGTATTTT.